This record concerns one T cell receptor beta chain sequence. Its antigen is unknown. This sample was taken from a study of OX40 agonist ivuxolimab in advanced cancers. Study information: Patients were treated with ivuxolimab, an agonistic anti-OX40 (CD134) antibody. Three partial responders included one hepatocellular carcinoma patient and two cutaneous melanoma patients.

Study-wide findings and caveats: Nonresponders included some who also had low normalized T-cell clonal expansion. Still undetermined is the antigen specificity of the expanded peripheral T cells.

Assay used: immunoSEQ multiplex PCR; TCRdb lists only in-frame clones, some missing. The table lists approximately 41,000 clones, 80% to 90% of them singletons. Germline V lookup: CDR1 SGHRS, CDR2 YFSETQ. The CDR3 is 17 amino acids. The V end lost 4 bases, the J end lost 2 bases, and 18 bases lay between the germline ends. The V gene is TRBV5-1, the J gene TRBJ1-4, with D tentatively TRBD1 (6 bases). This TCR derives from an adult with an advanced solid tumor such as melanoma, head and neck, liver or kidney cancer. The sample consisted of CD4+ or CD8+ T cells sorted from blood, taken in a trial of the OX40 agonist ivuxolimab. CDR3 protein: CASSERASRGTNEKLFF. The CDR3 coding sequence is TGCGCCAGCAGCGAACGGGCTTCAAGGGGGACTAATGAAAAACTGTTTTTT.